Below are 27 T cell receptor beta chains sequenced from a single sample in a study of blood T cell repertoires in COVID-19. Using immunoSEQ multiplex PCR, the repertoire was profiled, and TCRdb retains in-frame clones only, with some absent. In the table there are 200,000 or so clones, more than 70% of which are singletons. Specimen: peripheral blood. Receptors originate from a man in his forties or fifties with COVID-19, enrolled during active disease.

The chain combines TRBV5-1 with TRBJ2-5, with TRBD2 matching over 7 bases. Per the germline V gene, CDR1 is SGHRS and CDR2 is YFSETQ. CDR3 length equals 16 residues. V gave up 7 bases and J gave up 1 base; unmatched junction bases: 13. CDR3: CASQKTNGGIQETQYF. The DNA for the CDR3 is TGCGCCAGCCAGAAAACCAACGGGGGGATCCAAGAGACCCAGTACTTC.

The rearrangement uses TRBV19 and TRBJ1-4; possible D gene TRBD1, 6 bases. Germline-derived CDR1 and CDR2 are LNHDA and SQIVND (reference sequence). The V gene lost 7 bases and the J gene lost 5 bases, with 17 bases spanning the gap. The CDR3 totals 15 residues. The CDR3 bases are TGTGCCAGTACTCCCGAGTGGGGGCAAAATGAAAAACTGTTTTTT. It translates to CASTPEWGQNEKLFF.

The chain has TRBV6-6 and TRBJ2-3; TRBD2 aligns across 11 bases. The CDR3 is 15 residues long. The V gene end was trimmed by 7 bases and the J gene end by 7 bases; junction bases not matched to a gene: 10. Germline assignment: CDR1 MNHNY and CDR2 SVGAGI (reference sequence). The CDR3 reads CASKIGLAGENTQYF. In nucleotides, the CDR3 is TGTGCCAGCAAAATAGGACTAGCGGGTGAGAATACGCAGTATTTT.

The genes are TRBV18 and TRBJ1-1; no definite D call. From germline, CDR1 is KGHSH and CDR2 LQKENI. V was cut by 2 bases and J by 1 base, with 8 bases left in between. This CDR3 has 14 amino acids. The CDR3 loop reads CASSPARENTEAFF. The CDR3 region has the DNA TGTGCCAGCTCACCAGCTAGAGAGAACACTGAAGCTTTCTTT.

The genes are TRBV29-1 and TRBJ2-7, with TRBD1 matching 9 bases. V was clipped by 6 bases and J by 2 bases; unmatched bases: 8. The CDR3 runs 14 residues. The germline gives CDR1 SQVTM, CDR2 ANQGSEA. As DNA, the CDR3 is TGCAGCGTCGTGAGAGGGACAGGGACCTACGAGCAGTACTTC. As protein: CSVVRGTGTYEQYF.

The genes are TRBV5-4 and TRBJ2-3; the match to TRBD2 covers 10 bases. J was trimmed by 1 base and V by 4 bases; bases with no gene match: 6. Germline-derived CDR1 and CDR2 are SGHNT and YYREEE (reference sequence). This CDR3 region has 16 residues. This chain's CDR3 is CASSRWLAGGTDTQYF. CDR3 nucleotide sequence: TGTGCCAGCAGCCGCTGGCTAGCGGGGGGCACAGATACGCAGTATTTT.

In nucleotides, the CDR3 is TGTGCCAGCAGCTTATCCGAGGCCCCCTGGCCCTACGAGCAGTACTTC. It codes for CASSLSEAPWPYEQYF. This chain links TRBV11-2 with TRBJ2-7; D is ambiguous. The V and J ends lost 2 bases and 2 bases respectively, with 16 bases between them. The CDR3 loop spans 16 amino acids. Germline lookup yields CDR1 SGHAT and CDR2 FQNNGV.

This clone is medium-sized. The genes are TRBV27 and TRBJ2-7, with D perhaps TRBD2 (6 bases). The CDR3 contains 13 residues. V was clipped by 5 bases and J by 2 bases, with 10 bases between them. The germline V gene encodes CDR1 MNHEY and CDR2 SMNVEV (reference sequence). CDR3 nucleotide sequence: TGTGCCAGCAGTATAGCGGAGCCCTACGAGCAGTACTTC. This translates into CASSIAEPYEQYF.

The chain employs TRBV9 and TRBJ1-6; TRBD1 aligns across 8 bases. Per the germline V gene, CDR1 is SGDLS and CDR2 is YYNGEE. V gave up 3 bases and J gave up 9 bases; unmatched junction bases: 8. The CDR3 runs 15 residues. The chain's CDR3 is CASSGRDRLASPLHF. CDR3 DNA sequence: TGTGCCAGCAGCGGTCGGGACAGGTTGGCTTCACCCCTCCACTTT.

V and J are TRBV5-1 and TRBJ1-1, with unresolved D. Trimming stripped 4 bases from V and 1 base from J, with 8 bases between. Looked up from germline, CDR1 is SGHRS and CDR2 is YFSETQ. The CDR3 is 13 residues long. As DNA, the CDR3 is TGCGCCAGCAGCAGTAACACGAACACTGAAGCTTTCTTT. Translating gives CASSSNTNTEAFF.

This clone was recorded once. The chain uses TRBV6-6 and TRBJ2-3; 8 bases fit TRBD2. This CDR3 region has 14 residues. J was trimmed by 3 bases and V by 4 bases; bases with no gene match: 3. Germline lookup yields CDR1 MNHNY and CDR2 SVGAGI (reference sequence). This CDR3 reads CASSLGLVTDTQYF. Written as DNA, the CDR3 is TGTGCCAGCAGTTTGGGACTAGTTACAGATACGCAGTATTTT.

This clone was counted only a few times. The chain joins TRBV6-5 to TRBJ1-6; possible D gene TRBD1, 5 bases. Trimming took 7 bases from V and 3 from J, leaving 13 bases between them. The CDR3 is made up of 15 amino acids. Germline-derived CDR1 and CDR2 are MNHEY and SVGAGI. CDR3 region: CASNPGLFYNSPLHF. The CDR3, as DNA: TGTGCCAGCAACCCAGGGCTTTTCTATAATTCACCCCTCCACTTT.

The rearrangement uses TRBV2 and TRBJ2-1; 9 positions agree with TRBD2. Unmatched junction bases numbered 13, after V lost 6 bases and J lost 7 bases. The CDR3 has 16 residues. Germline assignment: CDR1 SNHLY and CDR2 FYNNEI. The DNA of the CDR3 is TGTGCCAGCAGCGGGGCTAGCGGGACTAACCTAAATGAGCAGTTCTTC. As protein: CASSGASGTNLNEQFF.

V gene TRBV27 combines with J gene TRBJ1-5; tentatively, D is TRBD1 (5 bases). Germline V gene lookup returns CDR1 MNHEY and CDR2 SMNVEV (reference sequence). Trimming left V 7 bases short and J 11 bases short, with 12 bases between. This CDR3 is built from 11 residues. The CDR3, as DNA: TGTGCCAGCACGTGGTCAGGGTCCCAGCATTTT. Amino acid sequence: CASTWSGSQHF.

This chain connects TRBV7-2 to TRBJ2-3, with D maybe TRBD2 (6 bases). The CDR3 covers 15 residues. The V gene's germline CDR1 is SGHTA and CDR2 FQGNSA. V dropped 5 bases and J dropped 0 bases, with 12 bases sitting between them. The CDR3 sequence is CASSPRDLSTDTQYF. CDR3 DNA sequence: TGTGCCAGCAGCCCCCGGGACTTAAGCACAGATACGCAGTATTTT.

V is TRBV27 and J is TRBJ2-7, with D maybe TRBD2 (5 bases). The CDR3 covers 17 residues. Trimming pared 2 bases from V and 2 bases from J, leaving 19 bases between. CDR1 and CDR2 (germline): MNHEY, SMNVEV (reference sequence). In nucleotides, the CDR3 is TGTGCCAGCAGTTTACGATCTATGACTAATCGAGCCTACGAGCAGTACTTC. Translated: CASSLRSMTNRAYEQYF.

The rearrangement joins TRBV10-3 to TRBJ2-5; 14 nucleotides match TRBD2. With 10 bases clipped from V and 5 bases from J, the junction kept 12 bases outside the gene matches. This CDR3 region has 16 residues. Per the germline V gene, CDR1 is ENHRY and CDR2 is SYGVKD. The CDR3 sequence: CATADSTSGGVETQYF. In nucleotides, the CDR3 is TGTGCCACCGCGGACTCGACTAGCGGGGGGGTGGAGACCCAGTACTTC.

The chain uses TRBV7-2 and TRBJ1-3; TRBD1 matches 7 bases. The germline V gene has CDR1 SGHTA and CDR2 FQGNSA. The CDR3 runs 13 residues. J gave up 8 bases and V 0 bases, and 1 base lay outside the gene matches. CDR3 sequence: CASSLAQGDTIYF. The CDR3 DNA is TGTGCCAGCAGCTTAGCGCAGGGGGACACCATATATTTT.

V and J are TRBV11-3 and TRBJ2-3, with 7 nucleotides matching TRBD2. The length of the CDR3 is 13 residues. Germline V gene sequence: CDR1 SGHNT, CDR2 YENEEA. The CDR3 DNA sequence: TGTGCAAGCGGTAGCGGGAGCACAGATACGCAGTATTTT. As protein: CASGSGSTDTQYF.

The CDR3: CASSRRRGQANYGYTF. The CDR3 DNA reads as TGTGCCAGCAGCCGGAGAAGAGGACAGGCCAACTATGGCTACACCTTC. This chain joins TRBV5-4 and TRBJ1-2; 7 nucleotides agree with TRBD1. This CDR3 is built from 16 residues. V shed 4 bases, J shed 2 bases, and the junction held 11 bases outside the gene matches. Germline V gene data show CDR1 as SGHNT and CDR2 as YYREEE (reference sequence).

The V and J genes are TRBV6-1 and TRBJ2-2; 9 bases align to TRBD2. J lost 4 bases, V lost 6 bases, and 9 bases had no gene match. This CDR3 is built from 16 residues. Germline loops: CDR1 MNHNS, CDR2 SASEGT. CDR3 loop: CASREHPGLATGELFF. In DNA, the CDR3 is TGTGCCAGCAGGGAACACCCGGGACTAGCCACCGGGGAGCTGTTTTTT.

The chain recombines TRBV19 with TRBJ2-7; D is perhaps TRBD1 (5 bases). The V gene lost 7 bases and the J gene lost 0 bases, with 13 bases spanning the gap. The germline V gene has CDR1 LNHDA and CDR2 SQIVND (reference sequence). CDR3 length: 14 amino acids. The CDR3 loop is CASKGAATSYEQYF. The CDR3 DNA is TGTGCCAGTAAAGGGGCGGCCACCTCCTACGAGCAGTACTTC.

The chain recombines TRBV7-9 with TRBJ1-1, with TRBD1 identical over 10 bases. This CDR3 has 18 amino acids. With 7 bases clipped from V and 1 base from J, the junction kept 15 bases outside the gene matches. Germline CDR1 and CDR2: SEHNR and FQNEAQ (reference sequence). The CDR3, as DNA: TGTGCCAGCACCAACCCAACCGGGACAGGGGTTAGGAACACTGAAGCTTTCTTT. It encodes CASTNPTGTGVRNTEAFF.

The chain uses TRBV19 and TRBJ2-3; possibly TRBD2 for D (7 bases). Trimming pared 1 base from V and 1 base from J, leaving 9 bases between. CDR3 size: 15 residues. Germline V gives CDR1 LNHDA, CDR2 SQIVND (reference sequence). CDR3 protein: CASSIAGGRTDTQYF. The DNA of the CDR3 is TGTGCCAGTAGTATAGCGGGGGGCCGCACAGATACGCAGTATTTT.

This clone was seen only a few times. The chain combines TRBV2 with TRBJ2-7, with D uncertain. Trimming removed 7 bases at V and 2 bases at J, with 6 bases between. This CDR3 comprises 11 residues. In germline, CDR1 is SNHLY, CDR2 FYNNEI. The CDR3 is CASMSAYEQYF. The CDR3 region has the DNA TGTGCCAGCATGTCCGCCTACGAGCAGTACTTC.

The J gene is TRBJ2-1, the V gene TRBV27, with 8 bases that match TRBD2. The ends lost 5 bases at V and 10 bases at J; junction bases unmatched: 13. In germline, CDR1 is MNHEY, CDR2 SMNVEV (reference sequence). CDR3 length equals 15 residues. CDR3 nucleotide sequence: TGTGCCAGCAGTCCGCGCGAAGCGGGAGAGGGAGAGCAGTTCTTC. Its translation is CASSPREAGEGEQFF.

V is TRBV19 and J is TRBJ2-7, with 10 bases lining up with TRBD1. The CDR3 is 16 amino acids. Per germline, CDR1 LNHDA and CDR2 SQIVND (reference sequence). The V segment lost 6 bases and the J segment 5 bases; nucleotides outside the gene matches: 13. This CDR3 reads CASSTGQGLIWDEQYF. The CDR3 DNA follows: TGTGCCAGTAGCACGGGACAGGGGCTTATCTGGGACGAGCAGTACTTC.